This paragraph reports one T cell receptor (beta chain). Its antigen remains unknown. Sequencing of cultured CD4+ T cell DNA used the Oncomine TCR Beta short-read assay. Each CDR3 protein is one row after TCRdb ran MiXCR on the PCR reads. The sample consists of tens of thousands of distinct CDR3 sequences, about two fifths of them appearing once. The V gene lost 4 bases and the J gene lost 0 bases, with 7 bases spanning the gap. Germline CDR1 SGHDT, CDR2 YYEEEE. The CDR3 extends over 13 amino acids. Time point given: late sampling 161 to 241 days after vaccination in a few convalescent patients. Specified treatment: 10-day PBMC culture with coronavirus spike peptide pools or control peptides (ViraFEST assay). Antigen-specific T cell expansion with peptide pools preceded TCR sequencing in the ViraFEST approach. Alongside 7.5 to 10 IU/ml IL-2 and approximately 9.3 ug/ml peptide pools, PBMCs were cultured at roughly 2 million per well.

The source of the sample is a study of vaccination and CD4 T cells after COVID-19. The receptor's source is a human donor who had recovered from COVID-19. This specimen was CD4+ T cells from blood, cultured in vitro, taken about 7 months after SARS-CoV-2 vaccination. The V gene is TRBV5-6, the J gene TRBJ1-2; D not certain. The CDR3 loop reads CASSRTPNYGYTF. The CDR3 coding sequence is TGTGCCAGCAGCCGAACCCCTAACTATGGCTACACCTTC.